These 25 T cell receptor beta chains came from one sample sequenced in a study of T cells in Graves' hyperthyroidism and ophthalmopathy. The CDR3 regions of TCR beta were amplified from RNA transcripts. RT-PCR in the first round (using the HTBI primer set) targeted the TCR CDR3. TCRdb re-derived calls from the multiplex PCR reads in MiXCR, one entry per CDR3 protein. The sample lists a few hundred thousand distinct CDR3 sequences; more than 15% were seen once. Sequenced material: blood. The receptors were sampled from a woman under 30 with Graves' hyperthyroidism that later progressed to Graves' ophthalmopathy.

The V call is TRBV20-1, the J call TRBJ2-7, with 11 bases aligning to TRBD2. Per the germline V gene, CDR1 is DFQATT and CDR2 is SNEGSKA (reference sequence). V was pared by 1 base and J by 4 bases, with 3 bases of the junction left unmatched. This CDR3 is 14 amino acids long. DNA of the CDR3: TGCAGTGCTAGAGCAACTAGCGGGAGTTACGAGCAGTACTTC. This translates into CSARATSGSYEQYF.

The chain uses TRBV10-1 and TRBJ2-5; 11 nucleotides match TRBD2. Losses at the gene ends were 3 bases for V and 2 bases for J; bases not matched to a gene: 5. Germline V lookup: CDR1 WNHNN, CDR2 SYGVQD (reference sequence). The CDR3 contains 16 residues. The CDR3 reads CASSDGGLAEQETQYF. The CDR3 region has the DNA TGCGCCAGCAGTGATGGGGGACTAGCGGAACAAGAGACCCAGTACTTC.

In regard to this clonotype: This may stem from a read error, because a much larger clone lies one nucleotide away. The CDR3 region has the DNA TGTGCCAGCAATTCCCGGGTATACAATGGGCAGTTCTTC. Its translation is CASNSRVYNGQFF. V and J are TRBV27 and TRBJ2-1; no firm D call. CDR1 and CDR2 from the germline V gene are MNHEY and SMNVEV (reference sequence). CDR3 length: 13 residues.

Many counts were recorded for this clonotype. V and J are TRBV20-1 and TRBJ2-7; possible D gene TRBD2, 5 bases. Germline V CDR1 and CDR2: DFQATT, SNEGSKA (reference sequence). This CDR3 spans 12 amino acids. Trimming stripped 1 base from V and 6 bases from J, with 10 bases between. The CDR3 DNA sequence: TGCAGTGCTAGAGGGTCTGGGAGCGAGCAGTACTTC. Translated: CSARGSGSEQYF.

V gene TRBV27 combines with J gene TRBJ2-1; weak D call: TRBD2 (6 bases). The germline CDR1 and CDR2 sequences are MNHEY and SMNVEV (reference sequence). The CDR3 extends over 15 amino acids. The V gene lost 6 bases and the J gene lost 0 bases, with 12 bases spanning the gap. CDR3 sequence reads: CASRTRGSSYNEQFF. The DNA of the CDR3 is TGTGCCAGCAGAACCCGGGGGAGCTCCTACAATGAGCAGTTCTTC.

This clonotype was found a few times. The chain joins TRBV9 to TRBJ2-7; D call uncertain. Between the trimmed V and J ends, which lost 1 base and 1 base, there was a span of 3 bases. CDR1 and CDR2 from the germline V gene are SGDLS and YYNGEE. CDR3 length: 12 residues. CDR3 nucleotides: TGTGCCAGCAGCGTACTGTCCTACGAGCAGTACTTC. As protein: CASSVLSYEQYF.

This clonotype showed up many times. The V call is TRBV27, the J call TRBJ2-1; 8 bases are shared with TRBD2. This CDR3 region has 16 residues. Germline CDR1 MNHEY, CDR2 SMNVEV (reference sequence). With 5 bases clipped from V and 2 bases from J, the junction kept 8 bases outside the gene matches. CDR3 amino acids: CASSGRLASPYNEQFF. The DNA for the CDR3 is TGTGCCAGCAGTGGCAGACTAGCGTCCCCCTACAATGAGCAGTTCTTC.

This clonotype was recorded many times. V usage is TRBV6-2 or TRBV6-3 and J usage is TRBJ2-2; maybe TRBD2 (5 bases). CDR1 and CDR2 from the germline V gene are MNHEY and SVGEGT. The CDR3 runs 16 residues. Trimming pared 0 bases from V and 5 bases from J, leaving 13 bases between. The CDR3 DNA reads TGTGCCAGCAGTTACTCGAGGGTAGCGTGGACCGGGGAGCTGTTTTTT. It is translated as CASSYSRVAWTGELFF.

This clonotype was seen at least ten times. The chain recombines TRBV7-8 with TRBJ2-1; 9 positions match TRBD1. Looked up from germline, CDR1 is SGHVS and CDR2 is FQNEAQ. J gave up 8 bases and V 5 bases, and 1 base lay outside the gene matches. The CDR3 has 12 residues. CDR3 coding DNA: TGTGCCAGCAGCCGACAGGGGGATGAGCAGTTCTTC. Its protein is CASSRQGDEQFF. The complete variable domain, with remaining parts taken from reference TRBV7-8 and TRBJ2-1, reads GAGVSQSPRYKVAKRGQDVALRCDPISGHVSLFWYQQALGQGPEFLTYFQNEAQLDKSGLPSDRFFAERPEGSVSTLKIQRTQQEDSAVYLCASSRQGDEQFFGPGTRLTVL.

This clonotype occurred many times. V is TRBV4-1 and J is TRBJ2-3, with a tentative D call TRBD2 (5 bases). CDR1 and CDR2 (germline): MGHRA, YSYEKL. V lost 2 bases, J lost 7 bases, and 10 bases lay in between. The CDR3 spans 13 residues. The CDR3 nucleotides read TGCGCCAGCAGCCAAATCGGACTTCATACGCAGTATTTT. Its translation is CASSQIGLHTQYF.

The chain recombines TRBV5-4 with TRBJ2-7; 9 bases fit TRBD2. The junction had 6 bases not matched to a gene; V was cut back by 4 bases and J by 1 base. The CDR3 extends over 15 amino acids. CDR1 and CDR2 from the germline V gene are SGHNT and YYREEE (reference sequence). CDR3 loop: CASSSKLAGSYEQYF. The CDR3 nucleotides are TGTGCCAGCAGCAGCAAACTAGCGGGTTCCTACGAGCAGTACTTC.

This clonotype was seen at least ten times. J is TRBJ2-1 and V is TRBV12-3 or TRBV12-4; possibly TRBD2 for D (5 bases). The CDR3 has 13 residues. Trimming stripped 4 bases from V and 7 bases from J, with 11 bases between. CDR3 nucleotide sequence: TGTGCCAGCAGTTCCCCCCCGGGGAATGAGCAGTTCTTC. Amino acids: CASSSPPGNEQFF.

This clonotype was picked up many times. This chain connects TRBV28 to TRBJ2-1; the D is unclear. The ends were cut back, 5 bases at V and 2 bases at J, with 10 bases in the middle. This CDR3 has 14 amino acids. Germline V gives CDR1 MDHEN, CDR2 SYDVKM. The DNA for the CDR3 is TGTGCCAGCAGTATTGGACGGGCCTACAATGAGCAGTTCTTC. It specifies CASSIGRAYNEQFF. Supplemented by reference TRBV28 and TRBJ2-1, the full variable domain reads DVKVTQSSRYLVKRTGEKVFLECVQDMDHENMFWYRQDPGLGLRLIYFSYDVKMKEKGDIPEGYSVSREKKERFSLILESASTNQTSMYLCASSIGRAYNEQFFGPGTRLTVL.

The V call is TRBV20-1, the J call TRBJ1-2; D call uncertain. The CDR3 is made up of 15 amino acids. V lost 3 bases and J lost 2, with 16 bases in between. The germline CDR1 and CDR2 sequences are DFQATT and SNEGSKA (reference sequence). CDR3 coding DNA: TGCAGTGCTAGGCGTGGTGGGGAGAGAAACTATGGCTACACCTTC. This sequence encodes CSARRGGERNYGYTF.

This clonotype was seen only a few times. The chain combines TRBV25-1 with TRBJ2-1; a weak D match, TRBD2 (5 bases). Germline assignment: CDR1 MGHDK and CDR2 SYGVNS. The CDR3 length is 15 residues. Trimming removed 2 bases at V and 7 bases at J, with 15 bases between. The CDR3 here is CASSEVDRDINEQFF. As DNA, the CDR3 is TGTGCCAGCAGTGAAGTTGACCGGGATATTAATGAGCAGTTCTTC.

About this clonotype: One end of the junction is discordant with germline, which a read error may explain. The CDR3 region has the DNA TGTGCCAGCAGTCAAGGGTGGATGAGCAATCAGCCCCAGCATTTT. Protein: CASSQGWMSNQPQHF. This chain joins TRBV4-2 and TRBJ1-5; no firm D call. CDR1 and CDR2 (germline): LGHNA, YNFKEQ. The CDR3 totals 15 residues.

This clonotype was observed many times. The CDR3 sequence is CASRIRWGRTDTQYF. Written as DNA, the CDR3 is TGTGCCAGCCGCATACGGTGGGGGAGAACAGATACGCAGTATTTT. The V call is TRBV12-3 or TRBV12-4, the J call TRBJ2-3; D is possibly TRBD1 or TRBD2 (5 bases each). CDR3 length: 15 residues. With 8 bases removed from V and 3 bases from J, the gap between germline ends came to 18 bases.

The CDR3 loop is CASSTRRGNEQFF. As DNA, the CDR3 is TGTGCCAGCAGCACCCGACGGGGAAATGAGCAGTTCTTC. V and J are TRBV11-3 and TRBJ2-1, with D maybe TRBD2 (5 bases). CDR3 length equals 13 residues. CDR1 and CDR2 (germline): SGHNT, YENEEA. V lost 5 bases, J lost 7 bases, and 12 bases lay in between.

The chain joins TRBV10-3 to TRBJ1-6, with D unclear. CDR1 is ENHRY, CDR2 SYGVKD, per germline. CDR3 length: 14 amino acids. The germline V and J ends were trimmed by 0 bases and 7 bases, with 7 bases remaining between them. The DNA of the CDR3 is TGTGCCATCAGTGAGTCAACAGTCAATTCACCCCTCCACTTT. This encodes CAISESTVNSPLHF.

This clonotype was recorded many times. The V call is TRBV5-5, the J call TRBJ1-2, with TRBD1 matching over 8 bases. From germline, CDR1 is SGHKS and CDR2 YYEKEE (reference sequence). This CDR3 has 16 amino acids. V trimming: 0 bases; J trimming: 3 bases; junction bases outside the gene matches: 7. The CDR3, as DNA: TGTGCCAGCAGCTTGGCACAGGGGGGTGTCGACTATGGCTACACCTTC. It encodes CASSLAQGGVDYGYTF.

V usage is TRBV5-1 and J usage is TRBJ2-4; 14 bases are shared with TRBD2. Trimming at V came to 2 bases and at J to 8 bases, leaving 6 bases not matched to a gene. The CDR3 totals 16 residues. The germline V gene encodes CDR1 SGHRS and CDR2 YFSETQ. The CDR3 region has the DNA TGCGCCAGCAGCTTCGGGACTAGCGGGAGAAGCTACATTCAGTACTTC. Residues: CASSFGTSGRSYIQYF.

The J gene is TRBJ2-2, the V gene TRBV27, with 8 bases matching TRBD1. Germline trimming cut 3 bases from V and 4 bases from J; bases unmatched to any gene: 7. This CDR3 spans 16 amino acids. CDR1 and CDR2 (germline): MNHEY, SMNVEV (reference sequence). The CDR3 DNA is TGTGCCAGCAGTTTTGATAGGACAGGGCCCACCGGGGAGCTGTTTTTT. Residues: CASSFDRTGPTGELFF.

This clonotype has at least ten counts. The chain joins TRBV7-2 to TRBJ2-2, with TRBD2 matching over 8 bases. This CDR3 is 14 amino acids long. Germline V gene data show CDR1 as SGHTA and CDR2 as FQGNSA. Losses at the gene ends were 6 bases for V and 6 bases for J; bases not matched to a gene: 6. The CDR3 DNA follows: TGTGCCAGCAGGTGGACTAGCACCCCCGGGGAGCTGTTTTTT. Translating it yields CASRWTSTPGELFF.

This clonotype has at least ten counts. The CDR3, as DNA: TGTGCCAGCAGCTTAGAAGGGACAGATAGCAATCAGCCCCAGCATTTT. Translated: CASSLEGTDSNQPQHF. This sequence joins TRBV5-8 and TRBJ1-5, with 7 bases aligning to TRBD1. J gave up 0 bases and V 2 bases, and 5 bases lay outside the gene matches. Germline values: CDR1 SGHTS, CDR2 YDEGEE. The CDR3 extends over 16 amino acids.

About this clonotype itself: Its ends do not fully match the called genes, so a read error is possible. The genes are TRBV20-1 and TRBJ2-7, with 9 bases that match TRBD2. Germline assignment: CDR1 DFQATT and CDR2 SNEGSKA (reference sequence). CDR3 size: 15 residues. The CDR3 region has the DNA TGCAGTGCCAGAGGGCGAGCTAGCGGGATGCCGTCGCAGTACTTC. Protein sequence: CSARGRASGMPSQYF.